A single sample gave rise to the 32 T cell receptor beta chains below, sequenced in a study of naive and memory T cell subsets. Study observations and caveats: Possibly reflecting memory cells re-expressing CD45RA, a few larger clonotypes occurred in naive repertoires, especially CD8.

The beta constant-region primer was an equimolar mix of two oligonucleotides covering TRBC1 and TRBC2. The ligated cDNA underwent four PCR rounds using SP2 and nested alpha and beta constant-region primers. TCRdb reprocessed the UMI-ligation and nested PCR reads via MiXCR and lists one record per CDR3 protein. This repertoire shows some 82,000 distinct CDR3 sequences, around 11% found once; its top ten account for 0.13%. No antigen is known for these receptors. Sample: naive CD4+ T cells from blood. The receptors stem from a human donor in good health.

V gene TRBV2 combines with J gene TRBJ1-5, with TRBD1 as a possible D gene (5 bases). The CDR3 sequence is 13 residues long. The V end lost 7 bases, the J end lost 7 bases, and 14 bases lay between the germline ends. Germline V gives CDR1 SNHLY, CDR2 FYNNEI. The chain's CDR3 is CASTGQGVQPQHF. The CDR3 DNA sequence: TGTGCCAGCACTGGGCAGGGTGTACAGCCCCAGCATTTT.

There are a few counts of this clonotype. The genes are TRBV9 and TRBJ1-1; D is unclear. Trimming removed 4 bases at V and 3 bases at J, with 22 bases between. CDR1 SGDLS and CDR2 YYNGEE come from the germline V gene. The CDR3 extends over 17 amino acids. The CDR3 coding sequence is TGTGCCAGCAGCCCCCGGCGCCTGGAGGCCATCTACACTGAAGCTTTCTTT. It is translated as CASSPRRLEAIYTEAFF.

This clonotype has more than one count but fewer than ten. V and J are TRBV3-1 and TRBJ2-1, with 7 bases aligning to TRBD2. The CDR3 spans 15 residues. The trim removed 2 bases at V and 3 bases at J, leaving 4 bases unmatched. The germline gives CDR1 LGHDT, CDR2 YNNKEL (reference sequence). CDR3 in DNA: TGTGCCAGCAGCCAACGTGGGGGGGGCTACAATGAGCAGTTCTTC. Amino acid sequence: CASSQRGGGYNEQFF.

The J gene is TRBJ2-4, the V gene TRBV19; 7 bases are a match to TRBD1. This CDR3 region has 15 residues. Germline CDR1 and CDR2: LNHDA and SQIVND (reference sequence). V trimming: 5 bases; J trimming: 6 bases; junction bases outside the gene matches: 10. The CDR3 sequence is CASSLGQHFRNIQYF. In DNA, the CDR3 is TGTGCCAGTAGTTTGGGACAGCACTTTCGAAACATTCAGTACTTC. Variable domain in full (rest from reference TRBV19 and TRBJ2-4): DGGITQSPKYLFRKEGQNVTLSCEQNLNHDAMYWYRQDPGQGLRLIYYSQIVNDFQKGDIAEGYSVSREKKESFPLTVTSAQKNPTAFYLCASSLGQHFRNIQYFGAGTRLSVL.

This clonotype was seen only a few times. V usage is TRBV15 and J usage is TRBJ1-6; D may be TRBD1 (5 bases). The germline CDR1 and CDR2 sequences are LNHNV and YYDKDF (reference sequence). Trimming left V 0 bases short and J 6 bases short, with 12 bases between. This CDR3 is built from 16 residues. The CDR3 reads CATSRDRTQGNSPLHF. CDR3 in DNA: TGTGCCACCAGCAGAGATCGAACGCAGGGTAATTCACCCCTCCACTTT. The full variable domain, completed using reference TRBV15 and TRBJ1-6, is DAMVIQNPRYQVTQFGKPVTLSCSQTLNHNVMYWYQQKSSQAPKLLFHYYDKDFNNEADTPDNFQSRRPNTSFCFLDIRSPGLGDTAMYLCATSRDRTQGNSPLHFGNGTRLTVT.

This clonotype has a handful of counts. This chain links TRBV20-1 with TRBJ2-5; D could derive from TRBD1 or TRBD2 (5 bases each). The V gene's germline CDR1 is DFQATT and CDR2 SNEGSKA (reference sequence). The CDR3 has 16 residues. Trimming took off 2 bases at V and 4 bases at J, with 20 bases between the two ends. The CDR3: CSARWLGDLVTETQYF. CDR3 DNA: TGCAGTGCTAGATGGTTAGGGGACCTTGTGACAGAGACCCAGTACTTC.

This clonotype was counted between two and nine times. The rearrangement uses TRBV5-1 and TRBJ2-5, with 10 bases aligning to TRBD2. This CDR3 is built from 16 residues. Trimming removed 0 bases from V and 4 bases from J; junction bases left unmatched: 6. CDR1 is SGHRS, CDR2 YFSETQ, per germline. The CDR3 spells CASSLASGGGLETQYF. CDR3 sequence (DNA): TGCGCCAGCAGCTTGGCTAGCGGGGGAGGCTTAGAGACCCAGTACTTC.

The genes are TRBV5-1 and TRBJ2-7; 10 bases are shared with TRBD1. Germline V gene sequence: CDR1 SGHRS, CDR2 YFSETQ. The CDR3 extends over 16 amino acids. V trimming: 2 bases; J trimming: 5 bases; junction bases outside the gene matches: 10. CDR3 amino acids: CASSLVSRDRGDEQYF. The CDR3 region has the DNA TGCGCCAGCAGCTTAGTGAGCCGGGACAGGGGCGACGAGCAGTACTTC.

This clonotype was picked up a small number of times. CDR3 sequence reads: CATSTQDRVGAGELFF. In nucleotides, the CDR3 is TGTGCCACCAGCACCCAGGACAGGGTCGGGGCCGGGGAGCTGTTTTTT. The V gene is TRBV15, the J gene TRBJ2-2, with 8 bases fitting TRBD1. CDR1 LNHNV and CDR2 YYDKDF come from the germline V gene (reference sequence). V shed 4 bases, J shed 6 bases, and the junction held 10 bases outside the gene matches. This CDR3 comprises 16 residues.

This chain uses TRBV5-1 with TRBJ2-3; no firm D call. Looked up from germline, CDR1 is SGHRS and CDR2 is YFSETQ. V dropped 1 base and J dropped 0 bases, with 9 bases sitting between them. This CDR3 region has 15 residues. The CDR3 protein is CASSLLPLSTDTQYF. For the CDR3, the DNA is TGCGCCAGCAGCTTGCTACCCCTAAGCACAGATACGCAGTATTTT.

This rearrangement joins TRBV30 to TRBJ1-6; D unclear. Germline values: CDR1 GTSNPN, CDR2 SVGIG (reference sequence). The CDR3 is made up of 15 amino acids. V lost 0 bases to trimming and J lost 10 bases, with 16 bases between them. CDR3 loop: CAWSVKVELGSPLHF. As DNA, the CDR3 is TGTGCCTGGAGTGTAAAGGTGGAACTAGGATCACCCCTCCACTTT.

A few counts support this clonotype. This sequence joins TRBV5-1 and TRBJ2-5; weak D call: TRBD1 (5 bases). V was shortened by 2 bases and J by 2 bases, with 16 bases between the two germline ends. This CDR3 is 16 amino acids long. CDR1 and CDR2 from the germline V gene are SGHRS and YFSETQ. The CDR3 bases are TGCGCCAGCAGCTTCGGGTCTTGGACAAAACAAGAGACCCAGTACTTC. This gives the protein CASSFGSWTKQETQYF.

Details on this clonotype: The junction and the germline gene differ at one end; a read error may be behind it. CDR3 amino acids: CASSFERGRAETQYF. The DNA of the CDR3 is TGTGCTAGCAGCTTTGAGAGGGGACGGGCAGAGACCCAGTACTTC. V is TRBV7-7 and J is TRBJ2-5, with D possibly being TRBD1 or TRBD2 (5 bases each). The germline V gene has CDR1 SSHAT and CDR2 FNYEAQ (reference sequence). The CDR3 covers 15 residues.

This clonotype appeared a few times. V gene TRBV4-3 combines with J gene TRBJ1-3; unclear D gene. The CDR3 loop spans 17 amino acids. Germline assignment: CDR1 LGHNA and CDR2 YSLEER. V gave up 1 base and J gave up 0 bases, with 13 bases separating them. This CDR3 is CASSQGLTDPSGNTIYF. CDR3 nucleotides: TGCGCCAGCAGCCAAGGGCTGACCGATCCCTCTGGAAACACCATATATTTT.

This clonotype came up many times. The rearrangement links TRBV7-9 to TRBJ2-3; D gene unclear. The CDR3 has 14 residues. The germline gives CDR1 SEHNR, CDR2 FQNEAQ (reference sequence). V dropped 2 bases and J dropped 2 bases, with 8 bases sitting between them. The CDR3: CASSLLPLTDTQYF. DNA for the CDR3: TGTGCCAGCAGCTTACTCCCCCTCACAGATACGCAGTATTTT.

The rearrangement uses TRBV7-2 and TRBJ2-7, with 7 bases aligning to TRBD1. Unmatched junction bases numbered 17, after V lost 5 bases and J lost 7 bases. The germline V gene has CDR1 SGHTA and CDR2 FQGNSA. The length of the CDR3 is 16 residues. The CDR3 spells CASSSRSSQGTREQYF. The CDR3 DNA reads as TGTGCCAGCAGCAGTAGAAGCTCACAGGGGACGCGGGAGCAGTACTTC.

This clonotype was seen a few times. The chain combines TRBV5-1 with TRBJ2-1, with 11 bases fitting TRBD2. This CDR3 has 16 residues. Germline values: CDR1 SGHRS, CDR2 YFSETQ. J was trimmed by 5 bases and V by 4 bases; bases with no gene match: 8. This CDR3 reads CASSNPGLAANNEQFF. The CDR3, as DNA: TGCGCCAGCAGCAATCCGGGACTAGCGGCTAACAATGAGCAGTTCTTC. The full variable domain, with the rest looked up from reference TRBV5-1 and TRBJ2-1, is KAGVTQTPRYLIKTRGQQVTLSCSPISGHRSVSWYQQTPGQGLQFLFEYFSETQRNKGNFPGRFSGRQFSNSRSEMNVSTLELGDSALYLCASSNPGLAANNEQFFGPGTRLTVL.

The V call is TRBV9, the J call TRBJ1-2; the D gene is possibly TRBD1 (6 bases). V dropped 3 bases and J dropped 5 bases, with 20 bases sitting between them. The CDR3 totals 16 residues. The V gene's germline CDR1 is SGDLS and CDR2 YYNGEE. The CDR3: CASSGTPWTDLYGYTF. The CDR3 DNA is TGTGCCAGCAGCGGAACTCCTTGGACAGACCTTTATGGCTACACCTTC.

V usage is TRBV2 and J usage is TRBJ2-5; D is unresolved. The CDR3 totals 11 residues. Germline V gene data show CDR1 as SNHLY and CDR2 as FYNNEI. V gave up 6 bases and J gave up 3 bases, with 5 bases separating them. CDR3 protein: CASSAEETQYF. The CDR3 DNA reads TGTGCCAGCAGCGCCGAAGAGACCCAGTACTTC.

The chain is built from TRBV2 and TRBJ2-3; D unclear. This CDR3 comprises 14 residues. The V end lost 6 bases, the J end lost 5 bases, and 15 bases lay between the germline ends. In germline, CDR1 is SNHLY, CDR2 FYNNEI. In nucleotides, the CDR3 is TGTGCCAGCAGGAGGTCCCAAGCCAGAGATACGCAGTATTTT. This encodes CASRRSQARDTQYF. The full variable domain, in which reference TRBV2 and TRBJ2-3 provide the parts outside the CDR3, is EPEVTQTPSHQVTQMGQEVILRCVPISNHLYFYWYRQILGQKVEFLVSFYNNEISEKSEIFDDQFSVERPDGSNFTLKIRSTKLEDSAMYFCASRRSQARDTQYFGPGTRLTVL.

CDR3 in DNA: TGCAGTGCTCAAGGGGGTGGAGGGAACACTGAAGCTTTCTTT. Its protein is CSAQGGGGNTEAFF. The rearrangement uses TRBV20-1 and TRBJ1-1; a weak D match, TRBD1 (6 bases). Germline loops: CDR1 DFQATT, CDR2 SNEGSKA (reference sequence). CDR3 length: 14 amino acids. The germline V and J ends were trimmed by 5 bases and 1 base, with 14 bases remaining between them.

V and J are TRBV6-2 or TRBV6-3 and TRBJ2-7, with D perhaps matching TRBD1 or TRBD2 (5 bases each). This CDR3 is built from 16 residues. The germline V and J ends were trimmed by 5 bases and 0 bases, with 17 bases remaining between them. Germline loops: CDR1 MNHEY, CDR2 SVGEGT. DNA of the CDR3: TGTGCCAGCAGTATTCCCTCGGGTGGGGGCTCCTACGAGCAGTACTTC. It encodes CASSIPSGGGSYEQYF.

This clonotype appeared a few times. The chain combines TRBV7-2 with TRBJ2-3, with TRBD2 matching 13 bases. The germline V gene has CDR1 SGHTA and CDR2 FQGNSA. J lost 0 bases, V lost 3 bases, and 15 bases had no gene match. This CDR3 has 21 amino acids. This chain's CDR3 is CASSLYPGTSGIGGSTDTQYF. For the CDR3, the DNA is TGTGCCAGCAGCTTGTACCCCGGGACTAGCGGGATCGGCGGTAGCACAGATACGCAGTATTTT.

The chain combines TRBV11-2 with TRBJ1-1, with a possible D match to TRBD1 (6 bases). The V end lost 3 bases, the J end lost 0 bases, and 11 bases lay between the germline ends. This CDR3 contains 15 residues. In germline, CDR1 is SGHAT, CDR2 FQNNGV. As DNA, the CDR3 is TGTGCCAGCAGCTTGGCCGGGGGGCTGAACACTGAAGCTTTCTTT. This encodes CASSLAGGLNTEAFF.

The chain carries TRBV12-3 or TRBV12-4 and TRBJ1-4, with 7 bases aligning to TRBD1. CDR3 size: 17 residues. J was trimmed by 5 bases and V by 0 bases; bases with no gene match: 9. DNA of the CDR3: TGTGCCAGCAGTTTAGCCCTCCCAGGGGGGGGGAATGAAAAACTGTTTTTT. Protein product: CASSLALPGGGNEKLFF.

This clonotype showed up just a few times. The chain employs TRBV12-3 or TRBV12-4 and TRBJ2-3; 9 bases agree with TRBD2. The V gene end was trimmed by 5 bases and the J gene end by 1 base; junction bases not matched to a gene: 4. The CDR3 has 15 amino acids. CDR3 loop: CASSPRTSGTDTQYF. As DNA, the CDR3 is TGTGCCAGCAGTCCTAGGACTAGCGGCACAGATACGCAGTATTTT.

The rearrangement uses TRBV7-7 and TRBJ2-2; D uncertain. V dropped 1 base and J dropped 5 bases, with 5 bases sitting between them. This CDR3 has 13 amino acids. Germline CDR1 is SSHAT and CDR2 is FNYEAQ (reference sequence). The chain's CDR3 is CASSLEGTGELFF. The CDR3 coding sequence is TGTGCCAGCAGCTTAGAGGGAACCGGGGAGCTGTTTTTT.

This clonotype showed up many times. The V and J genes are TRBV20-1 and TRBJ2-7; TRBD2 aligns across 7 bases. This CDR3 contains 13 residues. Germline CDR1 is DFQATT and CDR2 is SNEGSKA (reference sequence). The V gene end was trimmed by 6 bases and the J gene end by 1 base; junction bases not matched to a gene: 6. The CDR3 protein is CSASSGRSYEQYF. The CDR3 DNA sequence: TGCAGTGCGTCTAGCGGACGATCCTACGAGCAGTACTTC.

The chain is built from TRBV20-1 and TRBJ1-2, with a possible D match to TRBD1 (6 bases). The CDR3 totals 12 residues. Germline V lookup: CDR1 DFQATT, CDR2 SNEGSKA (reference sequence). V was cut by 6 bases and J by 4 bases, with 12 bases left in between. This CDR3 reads CSALVGAYGYTF. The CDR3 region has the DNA TGCAGTGCCCTCGTGGGGGCCTATGGCTACACCTTC.

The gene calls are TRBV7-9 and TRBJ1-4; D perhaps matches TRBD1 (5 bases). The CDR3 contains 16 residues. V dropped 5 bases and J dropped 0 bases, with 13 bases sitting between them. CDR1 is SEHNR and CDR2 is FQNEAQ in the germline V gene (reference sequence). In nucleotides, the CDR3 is TGTGCCAGCAGCATCGGGACTCTAGCAACTAATGAAAAACTGTTTTTT. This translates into CASSIGTLATNEKLFF.

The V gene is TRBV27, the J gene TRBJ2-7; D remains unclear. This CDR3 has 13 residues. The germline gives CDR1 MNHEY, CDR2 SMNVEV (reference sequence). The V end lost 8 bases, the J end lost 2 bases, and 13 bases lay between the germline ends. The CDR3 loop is CASRIGSAYEQYF. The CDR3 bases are TGTGCCAGCCGAATAGGGTCTGCCTACGAGCAGTACTTC.

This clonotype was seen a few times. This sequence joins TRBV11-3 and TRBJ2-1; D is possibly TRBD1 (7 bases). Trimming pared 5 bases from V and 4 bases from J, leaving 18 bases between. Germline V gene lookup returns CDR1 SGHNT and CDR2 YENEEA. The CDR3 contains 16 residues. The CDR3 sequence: CASSPIGGQIYNEQFF. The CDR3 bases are TGTGCCAGCAGCCCCATCGGGGGACAGATTTACAATGAGCAGTTCTTC.